Sequencing of this T cell receptor beta chain was carried out in a study of T cell repertoires in cytomegalovirus infection. One entry per CDR3 protein, called by TCRdb with MiXCR from the reads. The data contain 510,000 or so distinct CDR3 sequences, about 30% of them singletons. Trimming took 2 bases from V and 3 from J, leaving 13 bases between them. Germline lookup yields CDR1 SGHVS and CDR2 FNYEAQ. The CDR3 runs to 15 residues. The study's findings and limits: HLA-C-restricted CMV clonotypes gave the most frequent clonotype in two of eight donors.

For this clonotype: What it binds is not known.

This receptor was taken from a human donor in good health (CMV status not recorded). Some clones in this sample may be carry-over from other donors' samples. The sample consisted of PBMCs. The V gene is TRBV7-6, the J gene TRBJ1-2; D unclear. The CDR3 nucleotides read TGTGCCAGCAGCTTAACGGGATCCGTGGACTATGGCTACACCTTC. It translates to CASSLTGSVDYGYTF.